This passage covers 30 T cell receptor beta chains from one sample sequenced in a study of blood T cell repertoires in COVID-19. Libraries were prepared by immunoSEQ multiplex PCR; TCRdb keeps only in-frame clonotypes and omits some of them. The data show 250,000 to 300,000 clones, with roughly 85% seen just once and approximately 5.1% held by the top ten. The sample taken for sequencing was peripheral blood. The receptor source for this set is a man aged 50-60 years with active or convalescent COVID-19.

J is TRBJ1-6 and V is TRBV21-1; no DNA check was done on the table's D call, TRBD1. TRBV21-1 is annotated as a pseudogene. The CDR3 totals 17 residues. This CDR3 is CASRGAPRTVYNSPLHF. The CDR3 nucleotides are TGTGCCAGCAGGGGGGCCCCAAGGACAGTATATAATTCACCCCTCCACTTT.

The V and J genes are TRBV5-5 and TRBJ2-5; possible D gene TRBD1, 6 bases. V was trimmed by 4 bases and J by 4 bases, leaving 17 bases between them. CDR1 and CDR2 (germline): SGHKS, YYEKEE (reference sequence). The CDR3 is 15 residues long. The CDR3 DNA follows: TGTGCCAGCAGCCAAAAAACAGGGCCGGGAGAGACCCAGTACTTC. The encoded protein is CASSQKTGPGETQYF.

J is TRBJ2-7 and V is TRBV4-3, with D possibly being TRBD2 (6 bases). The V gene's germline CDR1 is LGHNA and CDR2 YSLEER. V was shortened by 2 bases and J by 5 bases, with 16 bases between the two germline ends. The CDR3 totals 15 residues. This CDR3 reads CASSQHIALANEQYF. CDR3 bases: TGCGCCAGCAGCCAACACATTGCGCTAGCGAACGAGCAGTACTTC.

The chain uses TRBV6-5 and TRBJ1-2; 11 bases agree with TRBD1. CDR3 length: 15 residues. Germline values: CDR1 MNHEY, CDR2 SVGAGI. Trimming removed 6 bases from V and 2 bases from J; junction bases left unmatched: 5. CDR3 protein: CASRGQGGANYGYTF. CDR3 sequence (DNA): TGTGCCAGCAGGGGACAGGGGGGGGCGAACTATGGCTACACCTTC.

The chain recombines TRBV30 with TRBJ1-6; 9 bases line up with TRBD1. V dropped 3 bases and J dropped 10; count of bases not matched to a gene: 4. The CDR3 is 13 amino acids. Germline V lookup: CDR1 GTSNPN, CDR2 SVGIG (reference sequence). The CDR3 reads CAWRGTGQSPLHF. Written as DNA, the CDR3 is TGTGCCTGGAGGGGGACAGGGCAATCACCCCTCCACTTT. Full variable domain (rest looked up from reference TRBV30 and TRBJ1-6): SQTIHQWPATLVQPVGSPLSLECTVEGTSNPNLYWYRQAAGRGLQLLFYSVGIGQISSEVPQNLSASRPQDRQFILSSKKLLLSDSGFYLCAWRGTGQSPLHFGNGTRLTVT.

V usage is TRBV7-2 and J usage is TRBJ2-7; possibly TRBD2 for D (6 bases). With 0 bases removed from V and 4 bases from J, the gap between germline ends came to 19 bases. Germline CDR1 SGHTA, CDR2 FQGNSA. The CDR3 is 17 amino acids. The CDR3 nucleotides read TGTGCCAGCAGCTTAGCTGGAGTAGCGGCAGACCCATACGAGCAGTACTTC. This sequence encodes CASSLAGVAADPYEQYF.

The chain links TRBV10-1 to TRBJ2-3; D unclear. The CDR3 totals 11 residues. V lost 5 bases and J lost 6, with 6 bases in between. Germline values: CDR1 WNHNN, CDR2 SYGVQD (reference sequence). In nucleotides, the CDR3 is TGCGCCAGCAGTAATGCGGATACGCAGTATTTT. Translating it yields CASSNADTQYF.

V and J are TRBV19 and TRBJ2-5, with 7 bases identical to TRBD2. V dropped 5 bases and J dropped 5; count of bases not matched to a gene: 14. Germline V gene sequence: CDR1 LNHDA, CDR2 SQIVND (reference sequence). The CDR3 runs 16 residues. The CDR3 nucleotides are TGTGCCAGTAGTCCCTGGGTGCCGGGAGGTTCTGAGACCCAGTACTTC. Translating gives CASSPWVPGGSETQYF.

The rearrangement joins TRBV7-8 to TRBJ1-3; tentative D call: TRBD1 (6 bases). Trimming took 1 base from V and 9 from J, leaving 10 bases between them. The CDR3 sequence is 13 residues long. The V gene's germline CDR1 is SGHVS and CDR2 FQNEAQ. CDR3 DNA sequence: TGTGCCAGCAGCTTAGAGTCAGGGGTCACCATATATTTT. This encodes CASSLESGVTIYF.

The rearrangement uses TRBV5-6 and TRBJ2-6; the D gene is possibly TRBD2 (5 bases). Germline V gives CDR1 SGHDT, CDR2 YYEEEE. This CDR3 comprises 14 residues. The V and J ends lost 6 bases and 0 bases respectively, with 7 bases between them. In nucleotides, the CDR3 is TGTGCCAGCAATCGGGGCTCTGGGGCCAACGTCCTGACTTTC. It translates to CASNRGSGANVLTF.

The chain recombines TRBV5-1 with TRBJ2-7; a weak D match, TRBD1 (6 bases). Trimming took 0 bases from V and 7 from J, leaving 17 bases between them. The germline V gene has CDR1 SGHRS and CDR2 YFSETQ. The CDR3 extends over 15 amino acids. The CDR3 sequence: CASSLVGASSEEQYF. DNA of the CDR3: TGCGCCAGCAGCTTGGTGGGGGCCTCTTCGGAAGAGCAGTACTTC.

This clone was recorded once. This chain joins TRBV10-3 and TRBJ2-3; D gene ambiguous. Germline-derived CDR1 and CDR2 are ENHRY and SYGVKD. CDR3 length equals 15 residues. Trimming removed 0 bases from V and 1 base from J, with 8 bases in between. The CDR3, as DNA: TGTGCCATCAGTGAGTCGATCCAGGGCACAGATACGCAGTATTTT. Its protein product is CAISESIQGTDTQYF.

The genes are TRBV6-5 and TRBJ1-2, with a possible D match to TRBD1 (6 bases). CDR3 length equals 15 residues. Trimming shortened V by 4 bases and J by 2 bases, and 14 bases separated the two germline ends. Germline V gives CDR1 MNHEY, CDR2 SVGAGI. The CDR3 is CASSSQGSPNYGYTF. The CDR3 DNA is TGTGCCAGCAGTTCTCAGGGGTCTCCCAACTATGGCTACACCTTC.

The CDR3 DNA reads TGTGCCAGCAGTTACGGCGGACTTGGGACCTACGAGCAGTACTTC. Translating gives CASSYGGLGTYEQYF. The J gene is TRBJ2-7, the V gene TRBV6-5; D might be TRBD2 (5 bases). CDR1 is MNHEY and CDR2 is SVGAGI in the germline V gene. This CDR3 has 15 residues. V was clipped by 2 bases and J by 2 bases, with 13 bases between them.

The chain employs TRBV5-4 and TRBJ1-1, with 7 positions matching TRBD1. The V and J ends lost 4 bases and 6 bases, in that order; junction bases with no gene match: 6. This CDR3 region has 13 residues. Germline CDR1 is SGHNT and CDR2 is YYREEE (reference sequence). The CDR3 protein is CASSLDRASEAFF. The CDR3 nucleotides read TGTGCCAGCAGCCTTGACAGGGCGTCTGAAGCTTTCTTT.

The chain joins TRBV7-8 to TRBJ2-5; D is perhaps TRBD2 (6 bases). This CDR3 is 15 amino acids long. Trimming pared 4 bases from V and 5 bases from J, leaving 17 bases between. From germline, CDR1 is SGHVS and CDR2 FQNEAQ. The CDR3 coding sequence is TGTGCCAGCAGCTCCGGGCTTGGGGCGGGGGAGACCCAGTACTTC. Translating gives CASSSGLGAGETQYF.

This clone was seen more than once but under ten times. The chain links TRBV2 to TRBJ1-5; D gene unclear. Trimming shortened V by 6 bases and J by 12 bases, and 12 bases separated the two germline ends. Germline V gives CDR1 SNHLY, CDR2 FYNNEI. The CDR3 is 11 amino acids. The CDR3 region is CASSLGQSQHF. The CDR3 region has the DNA TGTGCCAGCAGCTTGGGCCAGAGCCAGCATTTT.

CDR3 nucleotides: TGTGCCGTCCGACAGACCTCGAACACTGAAGCTTTCTTT. Encoded protein: CAVRQTSNTEAFF. This sequence joins TRBV5-4 and TRBJ1-1, with a possible D match to TRBD1 (5 bases). CDR3 size: 13 residues. The V gene's germline CDR1 is SGHNT and CDR2 YYREEE (reference sequence). V shed 10 bases and J shed 1 base, with 14 bases lying between them.

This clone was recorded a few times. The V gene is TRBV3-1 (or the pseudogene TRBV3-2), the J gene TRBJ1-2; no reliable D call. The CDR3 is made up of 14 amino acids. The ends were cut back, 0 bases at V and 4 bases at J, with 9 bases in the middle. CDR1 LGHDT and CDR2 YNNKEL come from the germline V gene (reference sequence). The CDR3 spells CASSQDRPFYGYTF. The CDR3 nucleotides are TGTGCCAGCAGCCAAGACAGGCCATTCTATGGCTACACCTTC.

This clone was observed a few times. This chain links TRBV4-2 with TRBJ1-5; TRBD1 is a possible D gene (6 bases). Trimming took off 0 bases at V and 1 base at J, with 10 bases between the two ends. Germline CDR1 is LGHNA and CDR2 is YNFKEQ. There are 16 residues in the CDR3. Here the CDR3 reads CASSQDHGQSNQPQHF. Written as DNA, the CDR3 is TGTGCCAGCAGCCAAGACCACGGACAGAGCAATCAGCCCCAGCATTTT.

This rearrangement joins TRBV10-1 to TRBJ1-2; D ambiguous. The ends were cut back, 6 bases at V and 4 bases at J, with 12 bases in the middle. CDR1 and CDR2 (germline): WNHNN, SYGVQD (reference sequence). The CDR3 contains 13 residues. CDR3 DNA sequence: TGCGCCAGCAGAGAAACAAACCTCTATGGCTACACCTTC. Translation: CASRETNLYGYTF.

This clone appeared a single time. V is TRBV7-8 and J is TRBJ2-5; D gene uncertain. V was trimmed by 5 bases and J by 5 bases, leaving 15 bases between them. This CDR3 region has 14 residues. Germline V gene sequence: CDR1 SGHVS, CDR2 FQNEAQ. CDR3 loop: CASSLKRLRETQYF. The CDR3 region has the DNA TGTGCCAGCAGCCTCAAACGGCTCAGGGAGACCCAGTACTTC.

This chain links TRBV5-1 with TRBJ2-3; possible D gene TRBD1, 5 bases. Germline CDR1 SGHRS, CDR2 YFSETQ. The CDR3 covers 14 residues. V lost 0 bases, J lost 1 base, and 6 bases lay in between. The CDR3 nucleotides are TGCGCCAGCAGCTTGGCACAGGGCACAGATACGCAGTATTTT. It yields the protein CASSLAQGTDTQYF.

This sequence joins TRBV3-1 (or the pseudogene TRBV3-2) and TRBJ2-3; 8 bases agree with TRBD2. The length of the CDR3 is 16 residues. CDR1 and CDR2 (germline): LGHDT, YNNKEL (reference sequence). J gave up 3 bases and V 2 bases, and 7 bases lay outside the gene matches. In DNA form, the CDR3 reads TGTGCCAGCAGCCAAACGTCAAGCGGGAGTACAGATACGCAGTATTTT. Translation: CASSQTSSGSTDTQYF.

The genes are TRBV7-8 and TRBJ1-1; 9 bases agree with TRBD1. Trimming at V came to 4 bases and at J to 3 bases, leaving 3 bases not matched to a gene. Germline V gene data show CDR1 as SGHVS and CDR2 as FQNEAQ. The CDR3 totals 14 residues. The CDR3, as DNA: TGTGCCAGCAGCTGGGGGACAGGGTACACTGAAGCTTTCTTT. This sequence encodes CASSWGTGYTEAFF.

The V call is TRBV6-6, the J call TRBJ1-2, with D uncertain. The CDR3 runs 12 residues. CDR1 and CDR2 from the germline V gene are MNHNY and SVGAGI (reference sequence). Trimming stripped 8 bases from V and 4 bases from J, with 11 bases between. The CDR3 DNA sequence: TGTGCCAGCTCTGAGGCTTCCTATGGCTACACCTTC. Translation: CASSEASYGYTF.

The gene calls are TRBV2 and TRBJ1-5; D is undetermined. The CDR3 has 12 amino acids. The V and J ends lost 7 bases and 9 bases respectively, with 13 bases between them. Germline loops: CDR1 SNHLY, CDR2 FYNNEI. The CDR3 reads CASTPRGGPQHF. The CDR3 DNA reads TGTGCCAGCACTCCCCGGGGAGGGCCCCAGCATTTT.

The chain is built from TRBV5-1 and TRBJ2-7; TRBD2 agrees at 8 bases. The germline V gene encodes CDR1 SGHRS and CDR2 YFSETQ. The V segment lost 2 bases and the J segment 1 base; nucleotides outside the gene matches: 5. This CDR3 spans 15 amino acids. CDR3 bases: TGCGCCAGCAGCTTCGGGACTAGGGCGTCCTACGAGCAGTACTTC. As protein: CASSFGTRASYEQYF.

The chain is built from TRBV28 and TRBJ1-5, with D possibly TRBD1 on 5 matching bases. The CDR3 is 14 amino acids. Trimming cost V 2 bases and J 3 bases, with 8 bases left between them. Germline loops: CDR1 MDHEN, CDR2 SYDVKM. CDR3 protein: CASSLDRLNQPQHF. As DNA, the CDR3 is TGTGCCAGCAGTTTAGACAGACTCAATCAGCCCCAGCATTTT.

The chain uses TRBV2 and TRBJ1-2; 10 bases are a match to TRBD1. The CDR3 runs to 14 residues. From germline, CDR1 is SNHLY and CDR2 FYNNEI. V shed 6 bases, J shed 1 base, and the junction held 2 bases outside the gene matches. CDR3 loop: CASSGQGGNYGYTF. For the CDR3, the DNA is TGTGCCAGCAGCGGACAGGGGGGTAACTATGGCTACACCTTC.